The clone carrying this TCR beta chain has at least ten counts. What it binds is unknown. Unique molecular identifiers were incorporated when the TCRbeta library was constructed. Each CDR3 protein is one row after TCRdb ran MiXCR on the PCR reads. The sample lists tens of thousands of distinct CDR3 sequences, roughly 4.9% occurring once. The data originate from a study of T-cell reconstitution after alpha-beta-depleted transplantation in children. Study conclusions and caveats: Some patients' high day-60 TCRbeta diversity was attributed to recipient cells surviving conditioning. Alpha-beta T cells present about two months after transplant were reported to originate from several hundred expanded graft clones.

Germline V CDR1 and CDR2: GTSNPN, SVGIG (reference sequence). The CDR3 contains 13 residues. V shed 5 bases and J shed 5 bases, with 13 bases lying between them. The chain recombines TRBV30 with TRBJ2-4, with D unresolved. This material consisted of PBMCs, mostly from graft donor cells, taken 180 days after TCRalphabeta/CD19-depleted stem cell transplant. The sequence was obtained from a boy under two years old who had a stem cell transplant for acute myeloid leukemia, so the T cells may come from the graft donor. The CDR3 region has the DNA TGTGCCTGGGCCCTGGGGATCCAAAACATTCAGTACTTC. It specifies CAWALGIQNIQYF.